The clone carrying this T cell receptor beta chain was counted a single time. The identical CDR3 is also encoded by other nucleotide sequences in the sample. Trimming pared 4 bases from V and 2 bases from J, leaving 9 bases between. Germline V lookup: CDR1 SGHKS, CDR2 YYEKEE (reference sequence). The CDR3 has 13 amino acids. Clones were sequenced by immunoSEQ multiplex PCR, and TCRdb holds only the in-frame ones, with some missing. The table shows approximately 110,000 clones, with around 88% occurring only once. This sample is part of a study of T cell responses to AZD1222 COVID-19 vaccine. The sequencing here drew on peripheral blood, taken on day 0 of AZD1222 vaccination. V is TRBV5-5 and J is TRBJ1-2, with D uncertain. The receptor was isolated from an adult in good health. The CDR3 loop is CASSLDTNYGYTF. For the CDR3, the DNA is TGTGCCAGCAGCCTTGACACGAACTATGGCTACACCTTC.